These T cell receptor beta chains were read from a single sample in a study of T cells after yellow fever vaccination. TCRdb analysed the 5' RACE reads with MiXCR anew, one entry per CDR3 protein. Among approximately 170,000 distinct CDR3 sequences listed, approximately 11% were seen once. This specimen was CD8+ T cells sorted from PBMCs, taken 15 days after the yellow fever booster vaccination. The receptor source for this set is a man between 18 and 29 years old who received the YFV17D yellow fever vaccine. The conserved cysteine and the conserved F or W are not part of the CDR3 here.

J: TRBJ2-5
V: TRBV11-2
CDR3: ASSPDFQLHSETQY

J: TRBJ2-3
V: TRBV12-3/TRBV12-4
CDR3: ASSWGGANTDTQY

J: TRBJ2-5
V: TRBV9
CDR3: ASSVEEAGGRQETQY

J: TRBJ1-1
V: TRBV7-6
CDR3: ASSEGDRSLNAEAF

J: TRBJ2-3
V: TRBV11-2
CDR3: ASSPRGVLLDTQY

J: TRBJ1-4
V: TRBV7-2
CDR3: ASSPDRVDEKLF

J: TRBJ1-1
V: TRBV20-1
CDR3: SATWGTEAF

J: TRBJ2-7
V: TRBV7-9
CDR3: ASSLSSGTEAYEQY

J: TRBJ2-3
V: TRBV12-5
CDR3: ASGGHLRGTDTQY

J: TRBJ1-6
V: TRBV10-2
CDR3: ASSENGQNSPLH

J: TRBJ2-1
V: TRBV7-2
CDR3: ASSLVSTNNEQF

J: TRBJ1-5
V: TRBV29-1
CDR3: SVEGQGGQPQH

J: TRBJ2-7
V: TRBV5-1
CDR3: ASSSPLQGLQY

J: TRBJ2-3
V: TRBV4-3
CDR3: ASSQAGGPPDTQY

J: TRBJ1-5
V: TRBV9
CDR3: ASSAGAYSNQPQH

J: TRBJ2-7
V: TRBV6-1
CDR3: ASSEGWTDEQY

J: TRBJ2-3
V: TRBV5-1
CDR3: ASSSKDGGTDTQY

J: TRBJ1-2
V: TRBV13
CDR3: ASSPVSNYGYT

J: TRBJ1-2
V: TRBV4-1
CDR3: ASSQDRGPTRSF

J: TRBJ2-3
V: TRBV7-6
CDR3: ASTEVALAGVTDTQY

J: TRBJ2-3
V: TRBV7-9
CDR3: ASSPLDTQY

J: TRBJ1-1
V: TRBV27
CDR3: ASSSRLTGGEAF

J: TRBJ1-5
V: TRBV11-2
CDR3: ASSAHTTEPQH

J: TRBJ1-1
V: TRBV9
CDR3: ASSPSGTVNTEAF

J: TRBJ2-5
V: TRBV3-1
CDR3: ASSQDVGLAYAQETQY

J: TRBJ1-1
V: TRBV7-9
CDR3: ASSPGTGATEAF

J: TRBJ1-3
V: TRBV2
CDR3: ASQTDSGNTIY

J: TRBJ2-2
V: TRBV9
CDR3: ASTGTGASNTGELF

J: TRBJ1-4
V: TRBV4-3
CDR3: ASRLTGGTTNEKLF

J: TRBJ1-2
V: TRBV12-3/TRBV12-4
CDR3: ASSPRRTRDYGYT

J: TRBJ2-1
V: TRBV5-1
CDR3: ASSLTSGGTYNEQF

J: TRBJ1-1
V: TRBV5-4
CDR3: ASTYGGAAEAF

J: TRBJ2-1
V: TRBV7-9
CDR3: SSSLSPGYNEQF

J: TRBJ2-5
V: TRBV29-1
CDR3: SVEGGKETQY

J: TRBJ1-1
V: TRBV6-6
CDR3: ASSYSSRDYQNTEAF

J: TRBJ1-1
V: TRBV6-5
CDR3: ASSYGTLVTEAF

J: TRBJ2-7
V: TRBV27
CDR3: ASSPRTGGSYEQY

J: TRBJ2-2
V: TRBV5-1
CDR3: ASTGRGELF

J: TRBJ2-6
V: TRBV4-3
CDR3: ASSQVGGTGRFSGANVLT

J: TRBJ2-1
V: TRBV6-6
CDR3: ASSYPDGEQF

J: TRBJ1-1
V: TRBV5-1
CDR3: ASSLVQDSEAF